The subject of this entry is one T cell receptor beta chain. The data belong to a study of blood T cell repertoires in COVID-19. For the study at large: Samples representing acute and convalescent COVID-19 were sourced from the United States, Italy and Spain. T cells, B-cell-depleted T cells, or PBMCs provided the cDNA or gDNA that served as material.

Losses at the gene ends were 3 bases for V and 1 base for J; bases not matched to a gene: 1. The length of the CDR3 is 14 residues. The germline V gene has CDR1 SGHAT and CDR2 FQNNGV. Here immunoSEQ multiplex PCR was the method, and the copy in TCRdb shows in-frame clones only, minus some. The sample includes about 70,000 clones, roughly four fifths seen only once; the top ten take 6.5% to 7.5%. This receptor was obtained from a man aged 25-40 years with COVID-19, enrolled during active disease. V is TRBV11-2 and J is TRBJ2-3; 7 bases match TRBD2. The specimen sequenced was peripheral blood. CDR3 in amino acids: CASSFSGGTDTQYF. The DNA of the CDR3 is TGTGCCAGCAGCTTCAGCGGGGGCACAGATACGCAGTATTTT.